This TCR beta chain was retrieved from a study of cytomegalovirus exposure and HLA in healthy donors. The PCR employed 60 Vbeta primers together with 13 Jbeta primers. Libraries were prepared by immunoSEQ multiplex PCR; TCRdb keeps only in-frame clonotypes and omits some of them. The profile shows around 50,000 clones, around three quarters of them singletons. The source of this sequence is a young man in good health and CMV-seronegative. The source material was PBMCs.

The CDR3 spells CASSPMTEPTDTQYF. In nucleotides, the CDR3 is TGCGCCAGCAGCCCGATGACAGAACCCACAGATACGCAGTATTTT. The chain combines TRBV5-1 with TRBJ2-3; tentative D call: TRBD1 (5 bases). Trimming removed 4 bases at V and 2 bases at J, with 14 bases between. This CDR3 is built from 15 residues. Germline V gives CDR1 SGHRS, CDR2 YFSETQ.